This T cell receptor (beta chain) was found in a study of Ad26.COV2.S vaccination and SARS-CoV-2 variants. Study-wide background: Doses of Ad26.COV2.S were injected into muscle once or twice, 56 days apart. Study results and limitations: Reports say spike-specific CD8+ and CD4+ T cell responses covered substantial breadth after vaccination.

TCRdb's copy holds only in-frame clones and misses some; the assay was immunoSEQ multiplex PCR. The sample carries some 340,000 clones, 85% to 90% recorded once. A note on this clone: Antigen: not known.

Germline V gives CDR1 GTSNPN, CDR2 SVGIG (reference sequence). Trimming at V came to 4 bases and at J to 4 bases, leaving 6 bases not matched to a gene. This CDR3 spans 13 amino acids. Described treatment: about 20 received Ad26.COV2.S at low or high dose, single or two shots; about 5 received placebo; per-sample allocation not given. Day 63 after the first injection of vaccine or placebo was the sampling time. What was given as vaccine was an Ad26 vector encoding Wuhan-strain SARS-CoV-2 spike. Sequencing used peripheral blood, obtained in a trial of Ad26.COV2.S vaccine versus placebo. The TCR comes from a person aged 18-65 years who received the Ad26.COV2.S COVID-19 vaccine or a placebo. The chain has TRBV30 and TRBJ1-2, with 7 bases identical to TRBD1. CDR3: CAWTQGGTYGYTF. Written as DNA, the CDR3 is TGTGCCTGGACCCAGGGGGGAACCTATGGCTACACCTTC.